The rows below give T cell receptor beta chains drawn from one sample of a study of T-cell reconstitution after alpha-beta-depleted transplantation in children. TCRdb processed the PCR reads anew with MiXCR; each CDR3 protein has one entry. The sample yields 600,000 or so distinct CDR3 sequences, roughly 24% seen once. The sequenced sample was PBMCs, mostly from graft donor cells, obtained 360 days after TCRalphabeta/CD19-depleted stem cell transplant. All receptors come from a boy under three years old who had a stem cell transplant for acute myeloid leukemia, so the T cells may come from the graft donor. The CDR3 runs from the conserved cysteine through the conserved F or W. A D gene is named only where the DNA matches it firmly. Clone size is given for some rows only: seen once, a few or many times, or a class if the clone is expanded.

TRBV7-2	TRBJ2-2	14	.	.	CASSLGQRTGELFF	TGTGCCAGCAGCTTGGGGCAGAGGACCGGGGAGCTGTTTTTT
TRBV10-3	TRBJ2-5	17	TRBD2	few	CAISESATSGGEETQYF	TGTGCCATCAGTGAGTCGGCGACTAGCGGGGGAGAGGAGACCCAGTACTTC
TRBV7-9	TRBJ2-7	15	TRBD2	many	CASSLRAGGTYEQYF	TGTGCCAGCAGCTTAAGGGCGGGGGGAACCTACGAGCAGTACTTC
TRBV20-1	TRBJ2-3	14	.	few	CSAKNAAGADTQYF	TGCAGTGCTAAAAACGCCGCAGGCGCAGATACGCAGTATTTT
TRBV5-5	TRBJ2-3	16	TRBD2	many	CASSPPGTTLGDTQYF	TGTGCCAGCAGCCCTCCAGGGACTACCCTCGGGGATACGCAGTATTTT
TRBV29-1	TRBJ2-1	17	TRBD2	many	CSVELWTSGNAYNEQFF	TGCAGCGTTGAACTTTGGACTAGCGGAAATGCCTACAATGAGCAGTTCTTC
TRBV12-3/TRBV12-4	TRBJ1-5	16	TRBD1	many	CASSLRTGPSNQPQHF	TGTGCCAGCAGTTTAAGGACAGGACCCAGCAATCAGCCCCAGCATTTT
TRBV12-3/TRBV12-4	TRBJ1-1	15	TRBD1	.	CASSMHGQGNTEAFF	TGTGCCAGCAGTATGCACGGACAGGGAAACACTGAAGCTTTCTTT
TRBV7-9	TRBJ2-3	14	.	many	CASSFTRTRDTQYF	TGTGCCAGCAGCTTTACGCGGACGCGGGATACGCAGTATTTT
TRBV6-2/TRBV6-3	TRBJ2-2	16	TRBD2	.	CASSYEEGRDTGELFF	TGTGCCAGCAGTTACGAAGAGGGGAGGGACACCGGGGAGCTGTTTTTT
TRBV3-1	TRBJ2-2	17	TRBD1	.	CASSQGLGTGDSGELFF	TGTGCCAGCAGCCAAGGTCTCGGGACAGGTGATTCGGGGGAGCTGTTTTTT
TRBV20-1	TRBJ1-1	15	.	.	CSARRGVVLNTEAFF	TGCAGTGCTAGAAGGGGGGTTGTTTTAAACACTGAAGCTTTCTTT
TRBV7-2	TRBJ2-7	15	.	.	CASSLEAHALYEQYF	TGTGCCAGCAGCTTAGAAGCGCACGCCCTCTACGAGCAGTACTTC
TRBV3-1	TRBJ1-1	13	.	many	CASSLNSRTEAFF	TGTGCCAGCAGCCTCAACTCCCGCACTGAAGCTTTCTTT
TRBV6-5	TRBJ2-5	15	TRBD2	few	CASSYSGGLQGTQYF	TGTGCCAGCAGTTATAGCGGGGGGCTGCAGGGGACCCAGTACTTC
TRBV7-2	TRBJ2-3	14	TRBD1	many	CASSFGQGPDTQYF	TGTGCCAGCAGCTTCGGACAGGGGCCAGATACGCAGTATTTT
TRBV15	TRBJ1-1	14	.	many	CATSRGLDDTEAFF	TGTGCCACCAGCAGAGGACTCGATGACACTGAAGCTTTCTTT
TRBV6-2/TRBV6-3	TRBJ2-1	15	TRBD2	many	CASGQRGGRSDEQFF	TGTGCCAGCGGACAGCGGGGGGGCCGCTCGGATGAGCAGTTCTTC
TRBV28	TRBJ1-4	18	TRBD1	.	CASSSWDSYFATNEKLFF	TGTGCCAGCAGTTCCTGGGACAGTTACTTTGCAACTAATGAAAAACTGTTTTTT
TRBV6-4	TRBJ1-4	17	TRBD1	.	CASSERGQGATNEKLFF	TGTGCCAGCAGTGAGCGAGGACAGGGGGCTACTAATGAAAAACTGTTTTTT
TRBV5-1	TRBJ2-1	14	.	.	CASSRDDGMNEQFF	TGCGCCAGCAGCCGTGACGACGGAATGAATGAGCAGTTCTTC
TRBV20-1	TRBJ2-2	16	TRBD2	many	CSARASAGGRTGELFF	TGCAGTGCTAGAGCTTCAGCGGGGGGGAGGACCGGGGAGCTGTTTTTT
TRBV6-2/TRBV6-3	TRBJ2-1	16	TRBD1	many	CASSYPGQGGYNEQFF	TGTGCCAGCAGTTATCCGGGACAGGGCGGATACAATGAGCAGTTCTTC
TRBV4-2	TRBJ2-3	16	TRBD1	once	CASSPRDRGRSDTQYF	TGTGCCAGCAGCCCGCGGGACAGGGGGAGATCAGATACGCAGTATTTT
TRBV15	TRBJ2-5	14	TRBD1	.	CATSPRTGKETQYF	TGTGCCACCAGCCCGAGGACAGGGAAGGAGACCCAGTACTTC
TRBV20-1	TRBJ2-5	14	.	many	CSAPETVRQGTQYF	TGCAGTGCACCGGAGACGGTGCGCCAAGGGACCCAGTACTTC
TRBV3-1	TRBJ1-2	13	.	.	CASSSTSYYGYTF	TGTGCCAGCAGTTCCACCAGCTACTATGGCTACACCTTC
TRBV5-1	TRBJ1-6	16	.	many	CASSLTVSSYNSPLHF	TGCGCCAGCAGCTTGACAGTGAGCTCCTATAATTCACCCCTCCACTTT
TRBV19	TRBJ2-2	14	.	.	CATSDISNTGELFF	TGTGCCACCTCGGACATATCGAACACCGGGGAGCTGTTTTTT
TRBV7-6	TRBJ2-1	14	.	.	CASSLPGAYNEQFF	TGTGCCAGCAGTTTACCGGGAGCCTACAATGAGCAGTTCTTC
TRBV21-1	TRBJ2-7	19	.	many	CASSAGPTEVWHPPYEQYF	TGTGCCAGCAGCGCCGGTCCCACCGAGGTGTGGCACCCCCCCTACGAGCAGTACTTC
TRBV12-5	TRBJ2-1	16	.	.	CASGLGAGNMDNEQFF	TGTGCTAGTGGTTTGGGGGCAGGGAATATGGACAATGAGCAGTTCTTC
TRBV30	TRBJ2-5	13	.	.	CAWSNKGLETQYF	TGTGCCTGGAGTAATAAGGGGCTGGAGACCCAGTACTTC
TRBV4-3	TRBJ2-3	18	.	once	CASSQEVTRILSTDTQYF	TGCGCCAGCAGCCAAGAGGTTACTAGGATACTCAGCACAGATACGCAGTATTTT
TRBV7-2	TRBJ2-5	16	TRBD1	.	CASSSSGTGSRETQYF	TGTGCCAGCAGCTCATCAGGGACAGGGTCAAGAGAGACCCAGTACTTC
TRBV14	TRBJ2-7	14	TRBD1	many	CASSPSGQGYEQYF	TGTGCCAGCAGCCCCTCCGGACAGGGCTACGAGCAGTACTTC
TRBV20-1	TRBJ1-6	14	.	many	CSARGEGSNSPLHF	TGCAGTGCTAGAGGGGAAGGATCAAATTCACCCCTCCACTTT
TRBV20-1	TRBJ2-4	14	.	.	CSARQRAGGNIQYF	TGCAGTGCCAGACAGCGGGCAGGGGGGAACATTCAGTACTTC
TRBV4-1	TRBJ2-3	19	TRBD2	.	CASSQRAGSGGRSTDTQYF	TGCGCCAGCAGCCAGAGGGCTGGTAGCGGGGGTCGAAGCACAGATACGCAGTATTTT
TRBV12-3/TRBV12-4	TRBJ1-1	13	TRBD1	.	CASRHRGDTEAFF	TGTGCCAGCAGACACAGGGGGGATACTGAAGCTTTCTTT
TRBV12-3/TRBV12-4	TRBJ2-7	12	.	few	CASSPGPSKQYF	TGTGCCAGCAGTCCCGGACCATCCAAGCAGTACTTC
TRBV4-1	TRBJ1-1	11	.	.	CASRHSTEAFF	TGCGCCAGCAGGCACAGCACTGAAGCTTTCTTT
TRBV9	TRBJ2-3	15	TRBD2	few	CASSAQTSGADTQYF	TGTGCCAGCAGCGCCCAGACTAGCGGGGCAGATACGCAGTATTTT
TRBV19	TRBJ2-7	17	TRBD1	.	CASSHSGQGAKDYEQYF	TGTGCCAGTAGTCACTCCGGACAGGGGGCAAAGGACTACGAGCAGTACTTC
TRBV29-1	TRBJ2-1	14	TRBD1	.	CSVEGQGARNEQFF	TGCAGCGTTGAGGGACAGGGGGCGAGGAATGAGCAGTTCTTC
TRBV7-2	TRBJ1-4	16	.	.	CASSLQGMATNEKLFF	TGTGCCAGCAGCTTGCAGGGGATGGCAACTAATGAAAAACTGTTTTTT
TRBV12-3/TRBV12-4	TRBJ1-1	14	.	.	CASSLIQGGTEAFF	TGTGCCAGCAGTTTGATACAGGGAGGAACTGAAGCTTTCTTT
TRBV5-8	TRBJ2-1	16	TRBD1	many	CASSFGPYRGRNEQFF	TGTGCCAGCAGCTTTGGCCCCTACAGGGGGCGCAATGAGCAGTTCTTC
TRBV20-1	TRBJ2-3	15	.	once	CSAGGGGPPTDTQYF	TGCAGTGCTGGGGGGGGGGGCCCACCCACAGATACGCAGTATTTT
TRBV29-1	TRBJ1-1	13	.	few	CSVDPQDRIGAFF	TGCAGCGTTGACCCCCAAGACAGAATTGGAGCTTTCTTT
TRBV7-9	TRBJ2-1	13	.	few	CASSLSPFNEQFF	TGTGCCAGCAGCTTATCCCCCTTCAATGAGCAGTTCTTC
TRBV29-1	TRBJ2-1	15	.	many	CSVEGGSVAVREQFF	TGCAGCGTTGAAGGCGGGTCTGTGGCTGTCCGTGAGCAGTTCTTC
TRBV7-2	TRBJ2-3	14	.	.	CASSPVRGVHTQYF	TGTGCCAGCAGCCCAGTTCGAGGGGTTCATACGCAGTATTTT